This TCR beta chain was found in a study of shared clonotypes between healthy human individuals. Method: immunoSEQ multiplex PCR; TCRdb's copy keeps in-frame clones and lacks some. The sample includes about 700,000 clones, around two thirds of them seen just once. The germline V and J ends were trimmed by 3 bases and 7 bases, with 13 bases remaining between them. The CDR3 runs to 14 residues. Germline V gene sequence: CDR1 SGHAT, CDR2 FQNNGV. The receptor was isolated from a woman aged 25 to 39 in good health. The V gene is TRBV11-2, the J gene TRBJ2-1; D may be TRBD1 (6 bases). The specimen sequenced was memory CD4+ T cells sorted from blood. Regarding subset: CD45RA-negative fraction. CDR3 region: CASSFGRGGNEQFF. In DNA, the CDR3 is TGTGCCAGCAGCTTTGGCAGGGGCGGGAATGAGCAGTTCTTC.